The clone carrying this T cell receptor beta chain was detected only a few times. Its antigen is unknown. A TCRbeta library incorporating unique molecular identifiers was prepared. A single record per CDR3 protein comes from TCRdb applying MiXCR to the PCR reads. Among just over 950,000 distinct CDR3 sequences listed, less than 30% were seen once. The CDR3 has 13 residues. The germline V and J ends were trimmed by 6 bases and 3 bases, with 13 bases remaining between them. Per the germline V gene, CDR1 is SGHRS and CDR2 is YFSETQ. This sample stems from a study of T-cell reconstitution after alpha-beta-depleted transplantation in children. The study, taken as a whole, reports: The high TCRbeta diversity at day 60 in some patients came from surviving recipient T cells and thymic progenitors. Most T-cell counts and diversity one year after the transplant came from T cells that were newly produced. Expanded clones from the graft, numbering several hundred, reportedly supplied alpha-beta T cells about two months after transplant.

The source of this sequence is a boy in the first two years of life who had a stem cell transplant for SCID, so the T cells may come from the graft donor. The specimen was PBMCs, mostly from graft donor cells, collected 360 days after TCRalphabeta/CD19-depleted stem cell transplant. The chain is built from TRBV5-1 and TRBJ2-7; maybe TRBD2 (6 bases). In DNA form, the CDR3 reads TGCGCCAGCAAGGAGGGGATCCACTACGAGCAGTACTTC. Protein: CASKEGIHYEQYF.